Presented here are 25 T cell receptor beta chains from one specimen sequenced in a study of T-cell reconstitution after alpha-beta-depleted transplantation in children. Unique molecular identifiers were used to barcode this TCRbeta library. A single record per CDR3 protein comes from TCRdb applying MiXCR to the PCR reads. Found here are about 980,000 distinct CDR3 sequences, under 30% of them singletons; the top ten hold about 28%. Sequencing used PBMCs, mostly from graft donor cells, obtained 360 days after TCRalphabeta/CD19-depleted stem cell transplant. The source is a boy under three years old who had a stem cell transplant for SCID, so the T cells may come from the graft donor.

This chain links TRBV20-1 with TRBJ1-3, with D perhaps TRBD1 (5 bases). Per the germline V gene, CDR1 is DFQATT and CDR2 is SNEGSKA (reference sequence). The length of the CDR3 is 16 residues. V dropped 4 bases and J dropped 0 bases, with 16 bases sitting between them. CDR3 residues: CSANFPRGLSGNTIYF. DNA of the CDR3: TGCAGTGCTAACTTCCCCCGGGGCCTCTCTGGAAACACCATATATTTT.

V and J are TRBV5-1 and TRBJ1-2; 8 bases match TRBD1. Trimming removed 4 bases from V and 8 bases from J; junction bases left unmatched: 10. The germline gives CDR1 SGHRS, CDR2 YFSETQ. The CDR3 is 14 amino acids. The chain's CDR3 is CASSTGQGWDGYTF. The CDR3 DNA is TGCGCCAGCAGCACTGGACAGGGTTGGGACGGCTACACCTTC.

The V gene is TRBV5-1, the J gene TRBJ2-1, with D possibly TRBD2 on 7 matching bases. This CDR3 region has 15 residues. Trimming left V 3 bases short and J 7 bases short, with 17 bases between. Germline lookup yields CDR1 SGHRS and CDR2 YFSETQ. The CDR3 here is CASSSRGGLFNEQFF. The CDR3 DNA is TGCGCCAGCAGCTCGAGGGGGGGCCTGTTTAATGAGCAGTTCTTC.

The chain links TRBV15 to TRBJ2-7, with D hard to call. From germline, CDR1 is LNHNV and CDR2 YYDKDF (reference sequence). Trimming took 0 bases from V and 2 from J, leaving 14 bases between them. This CDR3 region has 16 residues. This CDR3 reads CATSRDSSVAAYEQYF. DNA for the CDR3: TGTGCCACCAGCAGAGATAGTTCGGTTGCCGCCTACGAGCAGTACTTC.

This clonotype showed up just a few times. The rearrangement uses TRBV10-3 and TRBJ2-6; no firm D call. The CDR3 consists of 14 residues. Germline V lookup: CDR1 ENHRY, CDR2 SYGVKD. Trimming pared 2 bases from V and 4 bases from J, leaving 6 bases between. The CDR3 protein is CAISEGSGANVLTF. The CDR3 nucleotides are TGTGCCATCAGTGAGGGCTCCGGGGCCAACGTCCTGACTTTC.

This clonotype has a handful of counts. The J gene is TRBJ2-1, the V gene TRBV14, with D uncertain. Germline values: CDR1 SGHDN, CDR2 FVKESK. The CDR3 loop spans 13 amino acids. Trimming took off 0 bases at V and 4 bases at J, with 4 bases between the two ends. The CDR3 coding sequence is TGTGCCAGCAGCCAAGAGCGATACAATGAGCAGTTCTTC. This codes for CASSQERYNEQFF.

The chain uses TRBV12-3 or TRBV12-4 and TRBJ2-2, with TRBD1 identical over 8 bases. The V and J ends lost 6 bases and 6 bases, in that order; junction bases with no gene match: 6. The CDR3 is 14 amino acids. The CDR3 bases are TGTGCCAGCAGCCGGCCGACAGGGGCCGGGGAGCTGTTTTTT. Residues: CASSRPTGAGELFF.

In its sample, this clonotype was seen a few times. The chain links TRBV20-1 to TRBJ2-1, with D possibly TRBD2 on 5 matching bases. CDR3 length: 14 amino acids. With 4 bases removed from V and 0 bases from J, the gap between germline ends came to 10 bases. CDR1 and CDR2 from the germline V gene are DFQATT and SNEGSKA (reference sequence). For the CDR3, the DNA is TGCAGTGCTAATAGCGTTTTCTCCTACAATGAGCAGTTCTTC. Amino acid sequence: CSANSVFSYNEQFF.

The V call is TRBV6-1, the J call TRBJ2-1; TRBD2 aligns across 8 bases. The CDR3 runs 14 residues. The V gene's germline CDR1 is MNHNS and CDR2 SASEGT. With 8 bases clipped from V and 1 base from J, the junction kept 4 bases outside the gene matches. CDR3 in DNA: TGTGCCAGCTTAAAGCGGGGGTCCTACAATGAGCAGTTCTTC. Residues: CASLKRGSYNEQFF.

V is TRBV11-1 and J is TRBJ2-1, with TRBD2 matching 10 bases. This CDR3 has 18 residues. Germline CDR1 SGHAT, CDR2 FQDESV (reference sequence). Trimming removed 5 bases from V and 5 bases from J; junction bases left unmatched: 15. The CDR3 DNA follows: TGTGCCAGCAGCCCTCCGTCAGCGGGGGGGTCCATGCACAATGAGCAGTTCTTC. Translating gives CASSPPSAGGSMHNEQFF.

This chain joins TRBV28 and TRBJ2-1; 7 nucleotides agree with TRBD2. This CDR3 contains 13 residues. Losses at the gene ends were 6 bases for V and 7 bases for J; bases not matched to a gene: 6. The germline V gene encodes CDR1 MDHEN and CDR2 SYDVKM. CDR3 amino acids: CASSIEAGNEQFF. CDR3 bases: TGTGCCAGCAGCATAGAAGCGGGAAATGAGCAGTTCTTC.

The count of this clonotype is one. The chain employs TRBV5-1 and TRBJ1-4; TRBD1 is a possible D gene (5 bases). The CDR3 contains 15 residues. Deletions cut 2 bases from V and 3 bases from J, with 11 bases between. Germline V gives CDR1 SGHRS, CDR2 YFSETQ. The CDR3 DNA follows: TGCGCCAGCAGCTTTGACAGTAGCCCTAATGAAAAACTGTTTTTT. It translates to CASSFDSSPNEKLFF.

This clonotype was observed a handful of times. The gene calls are TRBV12-3 or TRBV12-4 and TRBJ1-2; tentatively, D is TRBD1 (6 bases). V lost 3 bases, J lost 8 bases, and 16 bases lay in between. The CDR3 contains 14 residues. The CDR3 nucleotides read TGTGCCAGCAGTTTTTTCCGGACAGTGGACGGCTACACCTTC. Protein: CASSFFRTVDGYTF.

The chain carries TRBV5-1 and TRBJ2-3; D is ambiguous. The V gene lost 4 bases and the J gene lost 1 base, with 7 bases spanning the gap. This CDR3 spans 13 amino acids. Germline V CDR1 and CDR2: SGHRS, YFSETQ. DNA for the CDR3: TGCGCCAGCAGCACCGGAGGCACAGATACGCAGTATTTT. Translated, it gives CASSTGGTDTQYF. Full variable domain (missing parts from reference TRBV5-1 and TRBJ2-3): KAGVTQTPRYLIKTRGQQVTLSCSPISGHRSVSWYQQTPGQGLQFLFEYFSETQRNKGNFPGRFSGRQFSNSRSEMNVSTLELGDSALYLCASSTGGTDTQYFGPGTRLTVL.

This clonotype was recorded a few times. The chain couples TRBV7-2 to TRBJ2-1; a weak D match, TRBD2 (5 bases). This CDR3 has 15 amino acids. The germline gives CDR1 SGHTA, CDR2 FQGNSA. The V gene lost 4 bases and the J gene lost 8 bases, with 18 bases spanning the gap. DNA of the CDR3: TGTGCCAGCAGCTCAAAGGGCGCTAGCATCCATGAGCAGTTCTTC. It translates to CASSSKGASIHEQFF.

The CDR3 sequence is CASSQEGFSFATNEKLFF. CDR3 bases: TGCGCCAGCAGCCAGGAGGGGTTCTCCTTTGCAACTAATGAAAAACTGTTTTTT. V gene TRBV4-1 combines with J gene TRBJ1-4; the D gene is possibly TRBD1 (5 bases). Per germline, CDR1 MGHRA and CDR2 YSYEKL. CDR3 length: 18 amino acids. V gave up 3 bases and J gave up 0 bases, with 17 bases separating them.

The rearrangement uses TRBV13 and TRBJ1-1; 7 nucleotides match TRBD1. V shed 3 bases and J 1 base; nucleotides not matched to a gene: 5. Germline V gene sequence: CDR1 PRHDT, CDR2 FYEKMQ (reference sequence). This CDR3 is built from 15 residues. CDR3 nucleotides: TGTGCCAGCAGCTTCGTGGGACAGAAGAACACTGAAGCTTTCTTT. The encoded protein is CASSFVGQKNTEAFF.

Comments on this clonotype: This sequence may be a read error, since a much larger clone differs from it by one base. V usage is TRBV12-3 or TRBV12-4 and J usage is TRBJ2-3, with 12 bases lining up with TRBD2. The junction had 5 bases not matched to a gene; V was cut back by 6 bases and J by 4 bases. This CDR3 spans 15 amino acids. The CDR3 region has the DNA TGTGCCAGCAGCTCGACTAGCGGGGGCCCAGATACGCAGTATTTT. The encoded protein is CASSSTSGGPDTQYF.

This clonotype was detected only a few times. The chain couples TRBV4-1 to TRBJ2-1; tentatively, D is TRBD1 (6 bases). Trimming left V 1 base short and J 9 bases short, with 16 bases between. This CDR3 has 15 amino acids. Germline values: CDR1 MGHRA, CDR2 YSYEKL. CDR3 sequence reads: CASSQVGTSEVEQFF. In DNA form, the CDR3 reads TGCGCCAGCAGCCAAGTTGGGACATCCGAGGTTGAGCAGTTCTTC.

The CDR3 DNA sequence: TGTGCCAGCAGCTATAGGGAGGGCCCAGATACGCAGTATTTT. Its translation is CASSYREGPDTQYF. The V and J genes are TRBV5-6 and TRBJ2-3, with TRBD2 matching 7 bases. The CDR3 sequence is 14 residues long. Germline assignment: CDR1 SGHDT and CDR2 YYEEEE. J gave up 4 bases and V 3 bases, and 5 bases lay outside the gene matches.

The CDR3: CASLGGWTGADEQFF. Here the CDR3 DNA reads TGTGCCAGCCTAGGGGGATGGACAGGCGCCGATGAGCAGTTCTTC. The chain recombines TRBV6-2 or TRBV6-3 with TRBJ2-1; 7 bases map to TRBD1. With V trimmed by 8 bases and J by 8 bases, 15 bases remained unmatched. The germline CDR1 and CDR2 sequences are MNHEY and SVGEGT. The CDR3 has 15 residues.

The chain joins TRBV4-2 to TRBJ1-4; D uncertain. V was shortened by 0 bases and J by 11 bases, with 7 bases between the two germline ends. Germline V lookup: CDR1 LGHNA, CDR2 YNFKEQ. CDR3 length: 12 residues. The CDR3: CASSQDGHKLFF. The CDR3 coding sequence is TGTGCCAGCAGCCAAGATGGGCACAAACTGTTTTTT.

This clonotype has more than one count but fewer than ten. The chain employs TRBV27 and TRBJ2-5, with 8 bases that match TRBD1. Trimming cost V 6 bases and J 5 bases; bases outside gene matches: 11. Germline V lookup: CDR1 MNHEY, CDR2 SMNVEV (reference sequence). The CDR3 extends over 15 amino acids. The CDR3 loop is CASSIRQGMRETQYF. CDR3 DNA: TGTGCCAGCAGCATAAGACAGGGGATGCGGGAGACCCAGTACTTC.

This clonotype was seen at least ten times. The gene calls are TRBV12-3 or TRBV12-4 and TRBJ1-1, with a possible D match to TRBD1 (6 bases). The V end lost 6 bases, the J end lost 1 base, and 9 bases lay between the germline ends. The CDR3 runs 13 residues. CDR3 nucleotides: TGTGCCAGCAGACTGGGACAGAACACTGAAGCTTTCTTT. It codes for CASRLGQNTEAFF.

Only a few counts were recorded for this clonotype. CDR3: CASSIPGTGGNEQFF. In nucleotides, the CDR3 is TGCGCCAGCAGCATTCCCGGGACAGGGGGCAATGAGCAGTTCTTC. This chain links TRBV5-1 with TRBJ2-1; 11 bases map to TRBD1. Germline assignment: CDR1 SGHRS and CDR2 YFSETQ. The V segment lost 4 bases and the J segment 6 bases; nucleotides outside the gene matches: 6. The CDR3 length is 15 residues.